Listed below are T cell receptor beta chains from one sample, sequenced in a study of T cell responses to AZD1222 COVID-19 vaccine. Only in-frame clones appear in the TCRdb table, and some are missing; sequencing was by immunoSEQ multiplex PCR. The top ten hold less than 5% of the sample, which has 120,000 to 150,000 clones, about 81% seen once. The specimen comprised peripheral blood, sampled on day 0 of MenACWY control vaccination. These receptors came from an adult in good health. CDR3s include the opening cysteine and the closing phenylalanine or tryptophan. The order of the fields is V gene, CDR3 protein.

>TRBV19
CASTIQGSNQPQHF
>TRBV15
CATSRVGNSHYGYTF
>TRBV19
CASIGTGTYGYTF
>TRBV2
CASSEALGVWYF
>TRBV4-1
CASSQRTSGGQETQYF
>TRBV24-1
CATKESSGAAAFF
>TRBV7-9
CASSFTGGSGELFF
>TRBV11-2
CASSLEPGQNTEAFF
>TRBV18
CASSPGTRGNTIYF
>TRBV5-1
CASSLANRLTEAFF
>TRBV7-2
CASSFGRGAQETQYF
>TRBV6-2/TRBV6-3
CASSYFAPRANTEAFF
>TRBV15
CATSKYQETQYF
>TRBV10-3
CAITPGQGDYGYTF
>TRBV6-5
CASRAGTGSPEKLFF
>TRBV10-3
CAIRGTENTEAFF
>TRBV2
CASSRPSSGNTIYF
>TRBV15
CATSRDKGSSYEQYF
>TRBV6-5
CASKQGKGNQPQHF
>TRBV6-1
CASSEGAGGRSDEQFF
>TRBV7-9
CASSLAGSSPLHF
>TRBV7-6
CASSSWATLTYTQYF
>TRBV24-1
CATSDLRVLGNQPQHF
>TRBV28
CASSFGERDSTEAFF
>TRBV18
CASSPASQAHQPQHF
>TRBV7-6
CASSLAVGDRGPGKLFF
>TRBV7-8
CASSRGQNEKLFF
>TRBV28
CASSPGGASNQPQHF
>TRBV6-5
CASSYQPTVDTQYF
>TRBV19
CASSNGPGAGYTF
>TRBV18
CASSPTSGGRDTQYF
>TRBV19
CASSPSGPGNQPQHF
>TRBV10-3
CAIRGAGQGFSGNTIYF
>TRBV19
CASIPGLGGTIYF
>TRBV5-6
CASSLPGTGGEKLFF
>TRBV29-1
CSVRDRGTYEQYF
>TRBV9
CASSARGTAGNEQFF
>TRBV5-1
CASNRTLEADTQYF
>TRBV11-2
CASSLSRGQYNEQFF
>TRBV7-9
CASSTGQGAWETQYF
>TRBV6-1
CASSESLGASRAFF
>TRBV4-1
CASSHSRDSNQPQHF
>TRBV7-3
CASSLSPNSPLHF
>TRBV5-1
CASSLEGQGFNEQFF
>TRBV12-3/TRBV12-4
CASSWTTGQEAFF
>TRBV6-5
CASSYGSASPYEQYF
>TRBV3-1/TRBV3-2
CASSQDIARGGMEKLFF
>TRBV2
CASSESLGIYEQFF
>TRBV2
CASRRQRQETQYF
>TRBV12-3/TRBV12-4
CASSLERYQPQHF
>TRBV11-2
CASSLGRSLSNQPQHF
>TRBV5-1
CASRPTDLYGYTF
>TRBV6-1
CASSGTGGPGNTIYF
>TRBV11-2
CASSFGGAGEYEQYF
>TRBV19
CASSITPGRHEQYF
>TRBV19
CASSPNNEIYNEQFF